This is a list of T cell receptor beta chains from one sample in a study of T cells in Graves' hyperthyroidism and ophthalmopathy. Via MiXCR, TCRdb re-called the multiplex PCR reads, giving one row per CDR3 protein. The data hold under 350,000 distinct CDR3 sequences, with around a sixth observed a single time. Sequences were obtained from blood. Source of these receptors: a woman in her fifties or sixties with Graves' hyperthyroidism. Each CDR3 is given without its conserved first and last residue. D genes are given only for firm matches.

j_gene,d_gene,v_gene,CDR3aa
TRBJ2-7,TRBD2,TRBV7-8,ASSLRLATKGEQY
TRBJ1-1,NA,TRBV6-2/TRBV6-3,ASIEGGRTEAF
TRBJ2-3,NA,TRBV29-1,SVVGGPDTQY
TRBJ1-2,TRBD1,TRBV4-1,ASSQDGQGIYGYT
TRBJ2-2,NA,TRBV29-1,SVGEAMELF
TRBJ1-1,TRBD1,TRBV7-3,ASSLMDRDNTEAF
TRBJ2-3,NA,TRBV29-1,SVEMVLGTDTQY
TRBJ2-7,NA,TRBV30,AWSVLGLEQY
TRBJ2-7,NA,TRBV27,ASRPGTPTNEQY
TRBJ1-2,NA,TRBV3-1,ASSQDQGGYT
TRBJ2-1,TRBD1,TRBV19,ASSIGQGNEQF
TRBJ1-2,NA,TRBV6-1,ASSISSNYGYT
TRBJ2-7,TRBD2,TRBV6-1,ASSFPGLAGGGPRNEQY